A single sample is the source of the 17 T cell receptor beta chains below, sequenced in a study of shared clonotypes between healthy human individuals. Sequencing used immunoSEQ multiplex PCR; TCRdb keeps in-frame clones, though not all of them. The repertoire holds some 1,900,000 clones, roughly 94% seen once, with 1.2% in the top ten. CD8 cells classed as naive were CD45RO-negative and positively selected for CCR7, excluding terminally differentiated effector memory CD45RA+ cells. Input material: naive CD8+ T cells sorted from blood. The receptor set was obtained from a man younger than 30 in good health.

Turning to this clone: In the same sample, other DNA sequences code for this CDR3. V usage is TRBV9 and J usage is TRBJ2-1; no reliable D call. From germline, CDR1 is SGDLS and CDR2 YYNGEE. The V end was cut by 1 base, the J end by 3 bases, with 5 bases between. This CDR3 is built from 13 residues. CDR3 bases: TGTGCCAGCAGCGTATACAGCTACAATGAGCAGTTCTTC. It yields the protein CASSVYSYNEQFF.

This chain uses TRBV7-9 with TRBJ1-6; D perhaps matches TRBD1 (5 bases). Trimming removed 1 base from V and 7 bases from J, with 14 bases in between. The CDR3 runs 16 residues. The germline V gene encodes CDR1 SEHNR and CDR2 FQNEAQ (reference sequence). The CDR3 DNA reads as TGTGCCAGCAGCTTAGGGGGCAGGGCAGGGAATTCACCCCTCCACTTT. Translating it yields CASSLGGRAGNSPLHF.

The rearrangement uses TRBV28 and TRBJ2-2; 9 nucleotides agree with TRBD1. The CDR3 covers 16 residues. Germline lookup yields CDR1 MDHEN and CDR2 SYDVKM. With 5 bases clipped from V and 3 bases from J, the junction kept 7 bases outside the gene matches. For the CDR3, the DNA is TGTGCCAGCAGTAACACAGGGGGCGCGCACACCGGGGAGCTGTTTTTT. Protein product: CASSNTGGAHTGELFF.

As regards this clone: The same CDR3 can be traced to other DNA sequences in this sample. The J gene is TRBJ2-5, the V gene TRBV6-5; 7 bases align to TRBD1. V gave up 6 bases and J gave up 2 bases; unmatched junction bases: 6. Per the germline V gene, CDR1 is MNHEY and CDR2 is SVGAGI. The CDR3 has 14 residues. DNA of the CDR3: TGTGCCAGCAGGTGGACAGGAGAACAAGAGACCCAGTACTTC. Protein: CASRWTGEQETQYF.

The chain carries TRBV13 and TRBJ1-2; D ambiguous. Trimming stripped 4 bases from V and 6 bases from J, with 18 bases between. This CDR3 spans 15 amino acids. The germline V gene has CDR1 PRHDT and CDR2 FYEKMQ (reference sequence). The CDR3: CASSSAGSEWDGYTF. The DNA of the CDR3 is TGTGCCAGCAGCTCCGCCGGCAGCGAGTGGGATGGCTACACCTTC.

The J gene is TRBJ2-2, the V gene TRBV6-5, with 7 positions matching TRBD1. Per germline, CDR1 MNHEY and CDR2 SVGAGI. V was pared by 7 bases and J by 6 bases, with 5 bases of the junction left unmatched. CDR3 length: 13 amino acids. Here the CDR3 reads CASNLGGSGELFF. In DNA form, the CDR3 reads TGTGCCAGCAACCTAGGGGGCTCCGGGGAGCTGTTTTTT.

The chain employs TRBV5-6 and TRBJ1-2, with 10 bases lining up with TRBD1. This CDR3 is built from 13 residues. V was clipped by 4 bases and J by 4 bases; unmatched bases: 1. The germline V gene encodes CDR1 SGHDT and CDR2 YYEEEE. The CDR3 sequence is CASSRQGAYGYTF. The CDR3 nucleotides are TGTGCCAGCAGCCGACAGGGGGCCTATGGCTACACCTTC.

The chain combines TRBV28 with TRBJ2-1; 11 bases map to TRBD2. CDR1 is MDHEN and CDR2 is SYDVKM in the germline V gene. There are 17 residues in the CDR3. Trimming at V came to 7 bases and at J to 8 bases, leaving 16 bases not matched to a gene. Written as DNA, the CDR3 is TGTGCCAGCACCAAGAGCCCGGGACTAGCGGCTCCGGATGAGCAGTTCTTC. Its protein product is CASTKSPGLAAPDEQFF.

The rearrangement joins TRBV7-6 to TRBJ2-2, with TRBD2 as a possible D gene (6 bases). CDR1 is SGHVS, CDR2 FNYEAQ, per germline. Trimming removed 5 bases at V and 4 bases at J, with 17 bases between. The CDR3 loop spans 16 amino acids. The CDR3 nucleotides are TGTGCCAGCAGCCCCCAGGGAGGCCCCGGCACCGGGGAGCTGTTTTTT. Protein product: CASSPQGGPGTGELFF.

The chain couples TRBV4-1 to TRBJ1-5; D gene ambiguous. Trimming stripped 0 bases from V and 5 bases from J, with 8 bases between. This CDR3 region has 14 residues. Germline V gene data show CDR1 as MGHRA and CDR2 as YSYEKL. CDR3 in amino acids: CASSQERVDQPQHF. The DNA of the CDR3 is TGCGCCAGCAGCCAAGAAAGGGTCGATCAGCCCCAGCATTTT.

J is TRBJ2-1 and V is TRBV7-6; D may be TRBD2 (6 bases). This CDR3 is built from 16 residues. V lost 1 base to trimming and J lost 7 bases, with 17 bases between them. Germline V gives CDR1 SGHVS, CDR2 FNYEAQ. CDR3 DNA sequence: TGTGCCAGCAGCTTAGGGAGGGGCTCGGCCGAGAATGAGCAGTTCTTC. It translates to CASSLGRGSAENEQFF.

Comments on this clone: This specimen includes other DNA sequences encoding the same CDR3. The genes are TRBV4-1 and TRBJ1-4; 7 bases align to TRBD1. The CDR3 loop spans 14 amino acids. V gave up 1 base and J gave up 8 bases; unmatched junction bases: 4. Germline assignment: CDR1 MGHRA and CDR2 YSYEKL. The CDR3 bases are TGCGCCAGCAGCCAAGTCGGAGGGGGCGAAAAACTGTTTTTT. As protein: CASSQVGGGEKLFF.

The chain is built from TRBV7-6 and TRBJ2-1; 10 positions agree with TRBD1. The V and J ends lost 1 base and 9 bases, in that order; junction bases with no gene match: 6. This CDR3 contains 15 residues. Germline CDR1 reads SGHVS; CDR2 reads FNYEAQ. The CDR3 is CASSLGQGARAEQFF. DNA for the CDR3: TGTGCCAGCAGCTTAGGACAGGGGGCTAGGGCTGAGCAGTTCTTC.

Points on this clone: The same CDR3 can be traced to other DNA sequences in this sample. V and J are TRBV27 and TRBJ2-7, with D perhaps matching TRBD1 or TRBD2 (5 bases each). CDR3 size: 12 residues. CDR1 is MNHEY and CDR2 is SMNVEV in the germline V gene (reference sequence). V was cut by 0 bases and J by 6 bases, with 6 bases left in between. The CDR3 here is CASSLSGTEQYF. CDR3 nucleotide sequence: TGTGCCAGCAGTTTATCCGGGACCGAGCAGTACTTC.

The chain links TRBV19 to TRBJ2-3; the D gene is possibly TRBD2 (5 bases). The CDR3 runs 14 residues. Germline V lookup: CDR1 LNHDA, CDR2 SQIVND (reference sequence). The ends were cut back, 5 bases at V and 0 bases at J, with 9 bases in the middle. The CDR3 bases are TGTGCCAGTAGTCCCGGGATTAGCACAGATACGCAGTATTTT. Its protein is CASSPGISTDTQYF.

The genes are TRBV20-1 and TRBJ2-7, with D hard to call. This CDR3 is built from 11 residues. Trimming removed 3 bases at V and 3 bases at J, with 6 bases between. From germline, CDR1 is DFQATT and CDR2 SNEGSKA (reference sequence). For the CDR3, the DNA is TGCAGTGCTAGTCCAGACTACGAGCAGTACTTC. This translates into CSASPDYEQYF.

There are a few counts of this clone. This chain joins TRBV2 and TRBJ2-4; D gene uncertain. This CDR3 comprises 14 residues. Germline V lookup: CDR1 SNHLY, CDR2 FYNNEI. Trimming pared 7 bases from V and 0 bases from J, leaving 10 bases between. Written as DNA, the CDR3 is TGTGCCAGCATGGGCACTGTAGCCAAAAACATTCAGTACTTC. Translating it yields CASMGTVAKNIQYF.